The 10 T cell receptor beta chains below were found in one sample sequenced in a study of post-analysis software for immune sequencing data. Points from the study as a whole: In patients, TRBV5-6, TRBV5-1 and TRBV20-1 belonged to five TRBV segments found more frequently than in controls.

Their cognate antigens are unknown. TCR beta libraries were prepared from cDNA with unique molecular identifiers. A single record per CDR3 protein comes from TCRdb applying MiXCR to the PCR reads. The data contain more than 500,000 distinct CDR3 sequences, roughly 34% of them seen just once; the ten biggest clones take up around 6.1%. The sample comprised blood. These receptors were taken from a girl aged 2 to 17 with multiple sclerosis.

The gene calls are TRBV5-1 and TRBJ1-2; TRBD1 matches at 7 bases. CDR1 and CDR2 from the germline V gene are SGHRS and YFSETQ. The CDR3 contains 14 residues. With 4 bases clipped from V and 1 base from J, the junction kept 4 bases outside the gene matches. Here the CDR3 DNA reads TGCGCCAGCAGCCCGCAGGGGGTTAACTATGGCTACACCTTC. Its translation: CASSPQGVNYGYTF.

V is TRBV20-1 and J is TRBJ2-1, with D possibly being TRBD2 (6 bases). This CDR3 contains 17 residues. V gave up 3 bases and J gave up 0 bases, with 18 bases separating them. Germline-derived CDR1 and CDR2 are DFQATT and SNEGSKA (reference sequence). The CDR3 reads CSARDHGGASSYNEQFF. The CDR3 bases are TGCAGTGCTAGGGATCATGGAGGGGCGAGCTCCTACAATGAGCAGTTCTTC.

This clonotype was seen a few times. This sequence joins TRBV14 and TRBJ1-2; no reliable D call. This CDR3 has 14 amino acids. Germline-derived CDR1 and CDR2 are SGHDN and FVKESK. The V gene lost 4 bases and the J gene lost 8 bases, with 17 bases spanning the gap. The CDR3 reads CASSLNTAEGGYTF. CDR3 bases: TGTGCCAGCAGCCTTAACACGGCGGAAGGCGGCTACACCTTC.

This clonotype was seen more than once but under ten times. V usage is TRBV7-6 and J usage is TRBJ2-1; D not certain. Germline-derived CDR1 and CDR2 are SGHVS and FNYEAQ. The CDR3 loop spans 12 amino acids. Deletions cut 2 bases from V and 3 bases from J, with 2 bases between. CDR3 sequence (DNA): TGTGCCAGCAGCTTATACTACAATGAGCAGTTCTTC. The encoded protein is CASSLYYNEQFF.

V usage is TRBV5-1 and J usage is TRBJ2-2; D gene unclear. CDR1 and CDR2 from the germline V gene are SGHRS and YFSETQ. V was cut by 5 bases and J by 6 bases, with 17 bases left in between. CDR3 length equals 15 residues. The CDR3 loop reads CASRPALPSAGELFF. CDR3 bases: TGCGCCAGCAGACCAGCGCTCCCCAGCGCCGGGGAGCTGTTTTTT.

The genes are TRBV5-5 and TRBJ1-5, with D maybe TRBD1 (6 bases). CDR3 length: 15 residues. Trimming pared 0 bases from V and 4 bases from J, leaving 11 bases between. From germline, CDR1 is SGHKS and CDR2 YYEKEE (reference sequence). The CDR3 coding sequence is TGTGCCAGCAGCTTGGGGACAGAGTTTAATCAGCCCCAGCATTTT. Protein sequence: CASSLGTEFNQPQHF. The full variable domain, completed using reference TRBV5-5 and TRBJ1-5, is DAGVTQSPTHLIKTRGQQVTLRCSPISGHKSVSWYQQVLGQGPQFIFQYYEKEERGRGNFPDRFSARQFPNYSSELNVNALLLGDSALYLCASSLGTEFNQPQHFGDGTRLSIL.

The chain links TRBV29-1 to TRBJ2-3, with 10 bases aligning to TRBD1. CDR1 is SQVTM and CDR2 is ANQGSEA in the germline V gene. This CDR3 region has 15 residues. CDR3 sequence reads: CSVDPGQGFLYTQYF. CDR3 nucleotide sequence: TGCAGTGTGGATCCGGGACAGGGGTTTTTATATACGCAGTATTTT.

The CDR3 sequence: CSARGGFNEKLFF. The CDR3 nucleotides read TGCAGTGCTAGAGGGGGTTTTAATGAAAAACTGTTTTTT. The genes are TRBV20-1 and TRBJ1-4; D not certain. CDR3 length: 13 amino acids. Trimming took 1 base from V and 4 from J, leaving 7 bases between them. CDR1 is DFQATT and CDR2 is SNEGSKA in the germline V gene (reference sequence).

This sequence joins TRBV7-9 and TRBJ2-5, with 9 bases that match TRBD2. Trimming removed 2 bases from V and 3 bases from J; junction bases left unmatched: 1. The germline V gene encodes CDR1 SEHNR and CDR2 FQNEAQ (reference sequence). The CDR3 has 14 amino acids. The CDR3 coding sequence is TGTGCCAGCAGCTTACTAGCGGGGAAAGAGACCCAGTACTTC. Its translation is CASSLLAGKETQYF.

This clonotype showed up just a few times. This chain links TRBV12-3 or TRBV12-4 with TRBJ2-4; perhaps TRBD1 as D (6 bases). The CDR3 covers 13 residues. Trimming cost V 3 bases and J 7 bases, with 10 bases left between them. Here the CDR3 DNA reads TGTGCCAGCAGTTTGTCAGGGGTGAACATTCAGTACTTC. Its translation is CASSLSGVNIQYF.